The clone carrying this TCR beta chain was recorded a few times. Its target is unknown. One junction end does not reproduce the germline sequence, and a read error may be involved. The data were obtained in a study of blood T cells in healthy people across ages. Study-level points and caveats: TCR beta diversity correlated strongly with naive T cell percentage. Compared with aged donors, long-lived donors showed fewer expanded clones, suggesting selection.

Using a J-beta primer mix together with a sample-barcoded 5' primer, a second PCR was run for about 6 to 12 cycles. MiXCR, applied by TCRdb to the 5' RACE reads, yields one record per CDR3 protein. The table shows 600,000 or so distinct CDR3 sequences, with 25% to 30% occurring only once. There are 16 residues in the CDR3. From germline, CDR1 is LNHNV and CDR2 YYDKDF (reference sequence). This sequence joins TRBV15 and TRBJ2-1, with 10 bases aligning to TRBD1. This TCR was sampled from a woman of 80 years or more in good health. Sequencing was done on a sample of blood. CDR3 sequence: CATGRRDRGPGNEQFF. The CDR3 DNA is TGTGCCACCGGCAGACGAGACAGGGGGCCGGGCAATGAGCAGTTCTTC.